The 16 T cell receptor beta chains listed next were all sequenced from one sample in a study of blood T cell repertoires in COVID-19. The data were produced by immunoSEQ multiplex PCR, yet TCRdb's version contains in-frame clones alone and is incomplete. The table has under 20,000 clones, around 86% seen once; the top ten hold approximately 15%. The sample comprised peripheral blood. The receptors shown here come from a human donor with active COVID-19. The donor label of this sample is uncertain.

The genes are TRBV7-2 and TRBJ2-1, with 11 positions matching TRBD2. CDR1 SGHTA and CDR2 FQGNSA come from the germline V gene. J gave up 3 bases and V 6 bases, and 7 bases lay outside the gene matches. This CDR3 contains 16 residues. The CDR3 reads CASRTSGGLFYNEQFF. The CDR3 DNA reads TGTGCCAGCAGAACTAGCGGGGGCCTCTTCTACAATGAGCAGTTCTTC. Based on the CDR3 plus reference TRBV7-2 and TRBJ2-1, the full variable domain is GAGVSQSPSNKVTEKGKDVELRCDPISGHTALYWYRQSLGQGLEFLIYFQGNSAPDKSGLPSDRFSAERTGGSVSTLTIQRTQQEDSAVYLCASRTSGGLFYNEQFFGPGTRLTVL.

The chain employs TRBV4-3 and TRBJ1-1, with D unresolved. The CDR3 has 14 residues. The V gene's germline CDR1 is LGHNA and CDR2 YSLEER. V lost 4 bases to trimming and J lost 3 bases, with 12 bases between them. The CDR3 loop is CASSPGYGDTEAFF. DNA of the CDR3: TGCGCCAGCAGCCCAGGTTATGGCGACACTGAAGCTTTCTTT.

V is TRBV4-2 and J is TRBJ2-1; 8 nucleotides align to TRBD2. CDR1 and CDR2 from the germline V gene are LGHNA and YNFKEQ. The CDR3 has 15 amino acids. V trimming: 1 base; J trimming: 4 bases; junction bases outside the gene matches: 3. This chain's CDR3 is CASSQAAGEYNEQFF. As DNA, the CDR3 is TGTGCCAGCAGCCAAGCAGCGGGGGAATACAATGAGCAGTTCTTC.

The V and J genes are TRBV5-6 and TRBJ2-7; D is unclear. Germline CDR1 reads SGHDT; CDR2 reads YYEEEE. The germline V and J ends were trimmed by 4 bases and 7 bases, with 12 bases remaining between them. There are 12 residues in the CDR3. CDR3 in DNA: TGTGCCAGCAGCCAAACCGGGTGGGAGCAGTACTTC. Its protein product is CASSQTGWEQYF.

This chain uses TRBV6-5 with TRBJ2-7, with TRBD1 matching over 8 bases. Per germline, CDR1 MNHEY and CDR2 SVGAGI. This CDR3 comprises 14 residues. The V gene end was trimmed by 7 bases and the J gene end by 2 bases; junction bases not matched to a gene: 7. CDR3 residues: CASTDRDRTYEQYF. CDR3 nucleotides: TGTGCCAGCACAGACCGGGACAGGACCTACGAGCAGTACTTC.

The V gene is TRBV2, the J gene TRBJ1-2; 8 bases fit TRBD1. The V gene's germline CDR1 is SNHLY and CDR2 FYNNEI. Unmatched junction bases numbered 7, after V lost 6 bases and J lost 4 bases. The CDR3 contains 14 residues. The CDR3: CASRRAGGGYGYTF. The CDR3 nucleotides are TGTGCCAGCAGGAGGGCAGGGGGCGGCTATGGCTACACCTTC.

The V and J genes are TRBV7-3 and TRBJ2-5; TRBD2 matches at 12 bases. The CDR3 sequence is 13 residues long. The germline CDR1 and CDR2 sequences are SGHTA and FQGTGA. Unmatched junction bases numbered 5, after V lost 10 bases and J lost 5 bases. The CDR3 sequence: CATSTSGGETQYF. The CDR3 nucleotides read TGTGCCACATCCACTAGCGGGGGGGAGACCCAGTACTTC. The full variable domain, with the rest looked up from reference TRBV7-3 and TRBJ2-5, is GAGVSQTPSNKVTEKGKYVELRCDPISGHTALYWYRQSLGQGPEFLIYFQGTGAADDSGLPNDRFFAVRPEGSVSTLKIQRTERGDSAVYLCATSTSGGETQYFGPGTRLLVL.

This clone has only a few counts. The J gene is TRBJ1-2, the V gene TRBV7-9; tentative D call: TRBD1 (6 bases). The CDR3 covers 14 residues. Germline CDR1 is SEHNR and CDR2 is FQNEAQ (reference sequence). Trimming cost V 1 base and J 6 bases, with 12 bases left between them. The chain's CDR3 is CASSLVGAGDGYTF. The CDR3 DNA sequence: TGTGCCAGCAGCTTAGTAGGGGCAGGGGATGGCTACACCTTC.

CDR3 sequence reads: CASSPQGYNSPLHF. The CDR3 region has the DNA TGTGCCAGCAGTCCTCAGGGTTATAATTCACCCCTCCACTTT. The chain combines TRBV7-9 with TRBJ1-6; D may be TRBD1 (5 bases). The V end lost 6 bases, the J end lost 4 bases, and 10 bases lay between the germline ends. The germline V gene has CDR1 SEHNR and CDR2 FQNEAQ (reference sequence). The CDR3 runs 14 residues.

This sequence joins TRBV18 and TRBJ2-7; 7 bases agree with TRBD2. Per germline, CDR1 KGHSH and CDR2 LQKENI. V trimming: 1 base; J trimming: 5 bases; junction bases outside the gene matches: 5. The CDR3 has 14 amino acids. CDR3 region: CASSPQRSGNEQYF. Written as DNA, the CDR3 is TGTGCCAGCTCACCACAGAGAAGCGGGAACGAGCAGTACTTC.

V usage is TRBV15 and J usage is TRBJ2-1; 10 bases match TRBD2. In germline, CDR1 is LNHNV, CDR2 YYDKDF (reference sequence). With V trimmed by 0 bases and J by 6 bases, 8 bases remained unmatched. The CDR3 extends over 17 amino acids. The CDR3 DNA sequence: TGTGCCACCAGCAGAGATCCGGCTAGCGGGGGATTCAATGAGCAGTTCTTC. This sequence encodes CATSRDPASGGFNEQFF.

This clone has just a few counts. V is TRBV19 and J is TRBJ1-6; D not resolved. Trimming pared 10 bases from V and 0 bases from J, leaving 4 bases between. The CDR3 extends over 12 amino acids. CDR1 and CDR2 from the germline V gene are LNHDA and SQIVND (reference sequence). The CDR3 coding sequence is TGTGCCACCAGCTCCTATAATTCACCCCTCCACTTT. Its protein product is CATSSYNSPLHF. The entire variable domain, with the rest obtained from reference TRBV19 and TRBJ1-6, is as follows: DGGITQSPKYLFRKEGQNVTLSCEQNLNHDAMYWYRQDPGQGLRLIYYSQIVNDFQKGDIAEGYSVSREKKESFPLTVTSAQKNPTAFYLCATSSYNSPLHFGNGTRLTVT.

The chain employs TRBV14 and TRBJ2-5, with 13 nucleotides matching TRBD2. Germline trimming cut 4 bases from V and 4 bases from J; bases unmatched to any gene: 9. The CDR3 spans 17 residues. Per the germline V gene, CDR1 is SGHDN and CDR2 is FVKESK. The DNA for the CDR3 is TGTGCCAGCAGCCCAGGACGACTAGCGGGGGGTAGAGAGACCCAGTACTTC. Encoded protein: CASSPGRLAGGRETQYF.

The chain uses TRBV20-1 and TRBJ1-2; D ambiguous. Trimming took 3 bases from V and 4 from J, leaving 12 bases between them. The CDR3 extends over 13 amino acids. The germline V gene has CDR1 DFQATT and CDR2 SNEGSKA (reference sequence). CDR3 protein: CSASLRVSYGYTF. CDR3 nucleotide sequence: TGCAGTGCTAGTTTGCGGGTTAGCTATGGCTACACCTTC.

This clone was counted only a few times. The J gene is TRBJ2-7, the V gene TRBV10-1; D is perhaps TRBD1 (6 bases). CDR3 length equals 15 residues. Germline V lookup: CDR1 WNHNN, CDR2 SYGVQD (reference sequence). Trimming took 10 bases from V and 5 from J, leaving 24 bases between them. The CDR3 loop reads CATLRGTPSEHEQYF. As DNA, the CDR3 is TGCGCCACCCTCAGGGGAACCCCCTCCGAACACGAGCAGTACTTC.

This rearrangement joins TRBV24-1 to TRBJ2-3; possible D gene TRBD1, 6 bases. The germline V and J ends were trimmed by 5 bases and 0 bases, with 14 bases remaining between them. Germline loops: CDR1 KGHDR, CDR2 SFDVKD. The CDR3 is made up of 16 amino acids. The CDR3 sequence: CATSVTTGPSTDTQYF. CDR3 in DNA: TGTGCCACCAGTGTCACCACAGGGCCTAGCACAGATACGCAGTATTTT.